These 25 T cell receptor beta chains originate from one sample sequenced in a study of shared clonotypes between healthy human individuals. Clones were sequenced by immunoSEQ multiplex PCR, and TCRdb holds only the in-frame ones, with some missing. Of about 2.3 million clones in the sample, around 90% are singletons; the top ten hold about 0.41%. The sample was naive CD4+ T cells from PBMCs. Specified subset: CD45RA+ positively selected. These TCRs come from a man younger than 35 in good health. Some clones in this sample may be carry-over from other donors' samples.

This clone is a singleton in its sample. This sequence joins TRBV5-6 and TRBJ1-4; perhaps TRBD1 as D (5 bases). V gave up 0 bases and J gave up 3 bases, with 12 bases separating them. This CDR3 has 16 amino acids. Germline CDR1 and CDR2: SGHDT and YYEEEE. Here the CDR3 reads CASSLGPGRANEKLFF. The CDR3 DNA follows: TGTGCCAGCAGCTTGGGGCCGGGACGGGCTAATGAAAAACTGTTTTTT.

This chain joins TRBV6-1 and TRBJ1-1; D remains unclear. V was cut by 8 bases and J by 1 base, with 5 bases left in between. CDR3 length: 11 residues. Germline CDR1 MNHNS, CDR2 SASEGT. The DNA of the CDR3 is TGTGCCAGCGTAGGGAACACTGAAGCTTTCTTT. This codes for CASVGNTEAFF.

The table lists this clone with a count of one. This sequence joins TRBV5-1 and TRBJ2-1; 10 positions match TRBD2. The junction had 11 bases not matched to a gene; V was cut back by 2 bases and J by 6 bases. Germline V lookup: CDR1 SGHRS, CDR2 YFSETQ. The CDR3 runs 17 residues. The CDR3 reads CASSFTPLAGESNEQFF. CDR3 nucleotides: TGCGCCAGCAGCTTCACACCCCTAGCGGGAGAGAGCAATGAGCAGTTCTTC.

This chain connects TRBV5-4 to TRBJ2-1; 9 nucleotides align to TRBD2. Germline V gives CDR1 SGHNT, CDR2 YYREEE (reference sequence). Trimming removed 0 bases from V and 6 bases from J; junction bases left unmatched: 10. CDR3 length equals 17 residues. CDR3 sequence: CASSLGRGAGGGNEQFF. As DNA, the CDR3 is TGTGCCAGCAGCTTGGGGCGGGGAGCGGGAGGAGGCAATGAGCAGTTCTTC.

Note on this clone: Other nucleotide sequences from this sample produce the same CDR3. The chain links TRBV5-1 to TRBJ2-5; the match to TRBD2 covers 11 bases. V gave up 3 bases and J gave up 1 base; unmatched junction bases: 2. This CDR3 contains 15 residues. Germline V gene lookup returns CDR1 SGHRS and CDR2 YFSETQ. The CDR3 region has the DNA TGCGCCAGCAGCTCTGGGACTAGCGGCCAAGAGACCCAGTACTTC. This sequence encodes CASSSGTSGQETQYF.

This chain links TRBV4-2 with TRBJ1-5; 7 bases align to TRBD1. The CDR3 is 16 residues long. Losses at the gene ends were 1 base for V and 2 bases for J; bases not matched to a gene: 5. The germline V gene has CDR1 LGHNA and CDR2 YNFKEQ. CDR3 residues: CASSQAGGSGNQPQHF. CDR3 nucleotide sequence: TGTGCCAGCAGCCAAGCAGGGGGTAGTGGCAATCAGCCCCAGCATTTT.

The CDR3, as DNA: TGTGCCAGCAGCCGCGGAAGGACTAGCCTATGGTACGAGCAGTACTTC. Translating it yields CASSRGRTSLWYEQYF. The gene calls are TRBV14 and TRBJ2-7; 8 bases align to TRBD2. CDR1 and CDR2 (germline): SGHDN, FVKESK. The CDR3 is 16 amino acids. V shed 4 bases, J shed 4 bases, and the junction held 12 bases outside the gene matches. Full variable domain (missing parts from reference TRBV14 and TRBJ2-7): EAGVTQFPSHSVIEKGQTVTLRCDPISGHDNLYWYRRVMGKEIKFLLHFVKESKQDESGMPNNRFLAERTGGTYSTLKVQPAELEDSGVYFCASSRGRTSLWYEQYFGPGTRLTVT.

Here the CDR3 DNA reads TGTGCCAGCAGCCAAGAGGTCACTAGCGGAGGGGGGGAGCAGTTCTTC. Protein: CASSQEVTSGGGEQFF. The V and J genes are TRBV4-2 and TRBJ2-1; 8 bases are shared with TRBD2. Germline assignment: CDR1 LGHNA and CDR2 YNFKEQ. The V and J ends lost 0 bases and 10 bases, in that order; junction bases with no gene match: 11. The CDR3 has 16 amino acids.

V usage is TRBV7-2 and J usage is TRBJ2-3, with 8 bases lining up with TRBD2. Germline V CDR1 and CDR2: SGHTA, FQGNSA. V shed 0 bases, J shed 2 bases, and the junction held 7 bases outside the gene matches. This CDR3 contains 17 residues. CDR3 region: CASSLALAGRTTDTQYF. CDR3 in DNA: TGTGCCAGCAGCTTAGCCTTAGCGGGACGAACCACAGATACGCAGTATTTT.

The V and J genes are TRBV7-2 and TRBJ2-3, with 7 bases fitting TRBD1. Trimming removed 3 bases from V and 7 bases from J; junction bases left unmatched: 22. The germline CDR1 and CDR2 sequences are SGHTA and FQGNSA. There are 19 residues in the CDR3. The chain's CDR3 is CASSFTGVRKLSATNTQYF. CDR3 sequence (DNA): TGTGCCAGCAGCTTTACAGGGGTCCGGAAGCTATCAGCTACCAATACGCAGTATTTT.

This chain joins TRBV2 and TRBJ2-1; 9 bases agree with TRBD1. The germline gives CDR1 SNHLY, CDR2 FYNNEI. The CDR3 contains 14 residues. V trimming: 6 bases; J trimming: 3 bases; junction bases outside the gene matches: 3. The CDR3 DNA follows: TGTGCCAGCAGGGGGGACAGGGACTACAATGAGCAGTTCTTC. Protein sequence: CASRGDRDYNEQFF.

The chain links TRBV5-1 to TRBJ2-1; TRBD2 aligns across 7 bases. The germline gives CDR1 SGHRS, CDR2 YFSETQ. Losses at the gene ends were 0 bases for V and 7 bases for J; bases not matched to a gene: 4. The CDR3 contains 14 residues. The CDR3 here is CASSLGGRENEQFF. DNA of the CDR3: TGCGCCAGCAGCTTGGGAGGGAGGGAGAATGAGCAGTTCTTC.

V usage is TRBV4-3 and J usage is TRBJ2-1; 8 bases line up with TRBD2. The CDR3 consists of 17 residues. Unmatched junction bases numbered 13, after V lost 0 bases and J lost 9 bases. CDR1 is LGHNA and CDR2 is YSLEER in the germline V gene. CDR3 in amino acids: CASSQDRSGTSNGEQFF. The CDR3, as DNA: TGCGCCAGCAGCCAAGATCGGTCGGGGACTAGTAACGGTGAGCAGTTCTTC.

Here the CDR3 reads CASSLLAGIGETQYF. Here the CDR3 DNA reads TGTGCCAGCAGTTTACTAGCGGGAATCGGGGAGACCCAGTACTTC. This chain connects TRBV28 to TRBJ2-5, with 9 bases matching TRBD2. Germline CDR1 and CDR2: MDHEN and SYDVKM. Unmatched junction bases numbered 6, after V lost 2 bases and J lost 5 bases. The CDR3 has 15 residues. Based on the CDR3 plus reference TRBV28 and TRBJ2-5, the full variable domain is DVKVTQSSRYLVKRTGEKVFLECVQDMDHENMFWYRQDPGLGLRLIYFSYDVKMKEKGDIPEGYSVSREKKERFSLILESASTNQTSMYLCASSLLAGIGETQYFGPGTRLLVL.

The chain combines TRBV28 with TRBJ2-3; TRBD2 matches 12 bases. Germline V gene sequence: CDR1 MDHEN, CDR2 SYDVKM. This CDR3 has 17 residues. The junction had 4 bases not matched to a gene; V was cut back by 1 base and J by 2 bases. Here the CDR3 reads CASSLFPSGRATDTQYF. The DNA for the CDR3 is TGTGCCAGCAGTTTATTTCCTAGCGGGAGGGCCACAGATACGCAGTATTTT. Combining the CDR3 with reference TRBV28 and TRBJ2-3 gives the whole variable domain DVKVTQSSRYLVKRTGEKVFLECVQDMDHENMFWYRQDPGLGLRLIYFSYDVKMKEKGDIPEGYSVSREKKERFSLILESASTNQTSMYLCASSLFPSGRATDTQYFGPGTRLTVL.

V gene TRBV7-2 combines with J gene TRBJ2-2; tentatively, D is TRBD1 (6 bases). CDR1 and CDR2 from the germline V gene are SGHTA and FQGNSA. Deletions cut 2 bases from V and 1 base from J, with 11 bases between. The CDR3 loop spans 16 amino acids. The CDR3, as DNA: TGTGCCAGCAGCTTACAACAGGGATTGAACACCGGGGAGCTGTTTTTT. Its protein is CASSLQQGLNTGELFF. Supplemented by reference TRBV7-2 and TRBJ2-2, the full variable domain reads GAGVSQSPSNKVTEKGKDVELRCDPISGHTALYWYRQSLGQGLEFLIYFQGNSAPDKSGLPSDRFSAERTGGSVSTLTIQRTQQEDSAVYLCASSLQQGLNTGELFFGEGSRLTVL.

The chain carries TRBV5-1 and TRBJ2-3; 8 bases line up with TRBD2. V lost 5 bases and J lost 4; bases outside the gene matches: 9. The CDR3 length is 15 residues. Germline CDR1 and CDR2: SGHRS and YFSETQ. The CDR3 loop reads CASRASGSLSDTQYF. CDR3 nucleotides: TGCGCCAGCAGGGCGAGCGGGAGTCTCTCAGATACGCAGTATTTT.

Here the CDR3 DNA reads TGTGCCACCAGCAGAGGGGGCTCAGCCGGGACAGGGCAAGAGACCCAGTACTTC. This codes for CATSRGGSAGTGQETQYF. The chain recombines TRBV15 with TRBJ2-5; 9 bases are a match to TRBD1. The germline V gene encodes CDR1 LNHNV and CDR2 YYDKDF (reference sequence). This CDR3 is built from 18 residues. Trimming took 1 base from V and 2 from J; bases not matched to a gene: 11.

CDR3 coding DNA: TGTGCCAGCAGCGGGGACAGAGATCAGCCCCAGCATTTT. Translated, it gives CASSGDRDQPQHF. V usage is TRBV7-8 and J usage is TRBJ1-5, with TRBD1 identical over 7 bases. Germline assignment: CDR1 SGHVS and CDR2 FQNEAQ. The CDR3 is 13 amino acids. After removal of 5 bases from V and 5 bases from J, the junction contained 3 bases not matched to a gene.

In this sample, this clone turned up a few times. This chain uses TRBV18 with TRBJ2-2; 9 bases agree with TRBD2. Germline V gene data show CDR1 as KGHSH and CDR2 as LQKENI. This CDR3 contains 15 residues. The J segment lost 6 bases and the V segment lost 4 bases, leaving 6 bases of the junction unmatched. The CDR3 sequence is CASSQRTSVSGELFF. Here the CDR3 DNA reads TGTGCCAGCTCACAACGGACTAGCGTGTCCGGGGAGCTGTTTTTT.

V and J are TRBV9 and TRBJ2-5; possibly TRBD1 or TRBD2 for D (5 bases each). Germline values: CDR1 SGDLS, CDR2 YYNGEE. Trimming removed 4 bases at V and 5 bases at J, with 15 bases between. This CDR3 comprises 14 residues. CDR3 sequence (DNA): TGTGCCAGCAGCCCCTCCGGGACCGTGGAGACCCAGTACTTC. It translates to CASSPSGTVETQYF.

DNA of the CDR3: TGTGCCATCAGTGGACAGGGTGGTCCTAGCGGGAGGGCCAATGAGCAGTTCTTC. Its translation is CAISGQGGPSGRANEQFF. V is TRBV10-3 and J is TRBJ2-1; 12 bases are shared with TRBD2. J was trimmed by 6 bases and V by 4 bases; bases with no gene match: 13. Germline V gives CDR1 ENHRY, CDR2 SYGVKD. The CDR3 has 18 residues.

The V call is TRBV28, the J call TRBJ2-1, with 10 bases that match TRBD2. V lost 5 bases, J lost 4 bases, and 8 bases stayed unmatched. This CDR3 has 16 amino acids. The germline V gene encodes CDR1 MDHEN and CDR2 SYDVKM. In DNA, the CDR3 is TGTGCCAGCAGTGGTTCGACTAGCGGGCGGTACAATGAGCAGTTCTTC. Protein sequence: CASSGSTSGRYNEQFF.

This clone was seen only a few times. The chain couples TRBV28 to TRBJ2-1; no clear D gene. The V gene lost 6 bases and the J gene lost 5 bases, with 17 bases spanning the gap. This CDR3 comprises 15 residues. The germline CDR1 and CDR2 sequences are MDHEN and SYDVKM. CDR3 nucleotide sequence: TGTGCCAGCAGCGACCCCCCGTGGCACCACAATGAGCAGTTCTTC. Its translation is CASSDPPWHHNEQFF.

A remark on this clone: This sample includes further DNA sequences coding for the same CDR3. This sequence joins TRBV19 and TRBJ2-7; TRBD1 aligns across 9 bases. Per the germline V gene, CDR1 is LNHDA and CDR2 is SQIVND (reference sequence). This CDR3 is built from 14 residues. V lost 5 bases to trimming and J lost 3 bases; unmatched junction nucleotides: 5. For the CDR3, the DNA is TGTGCCAGTAGTCCCCGACAGGGGGGCTACGAGCAGTACTTC. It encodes CASSPRQGGYEQYF. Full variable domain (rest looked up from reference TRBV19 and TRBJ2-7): DGGITQSPKYLFRKEGQNVTLSCEQNLNHDAMYWYRQDPGQGLRLIYYSQIVNDFQKGDIAEGYSVSREKKESFPLTVTSAQKNPTAFYLCASSPRQGGYEQYFGPGTRLTVT.